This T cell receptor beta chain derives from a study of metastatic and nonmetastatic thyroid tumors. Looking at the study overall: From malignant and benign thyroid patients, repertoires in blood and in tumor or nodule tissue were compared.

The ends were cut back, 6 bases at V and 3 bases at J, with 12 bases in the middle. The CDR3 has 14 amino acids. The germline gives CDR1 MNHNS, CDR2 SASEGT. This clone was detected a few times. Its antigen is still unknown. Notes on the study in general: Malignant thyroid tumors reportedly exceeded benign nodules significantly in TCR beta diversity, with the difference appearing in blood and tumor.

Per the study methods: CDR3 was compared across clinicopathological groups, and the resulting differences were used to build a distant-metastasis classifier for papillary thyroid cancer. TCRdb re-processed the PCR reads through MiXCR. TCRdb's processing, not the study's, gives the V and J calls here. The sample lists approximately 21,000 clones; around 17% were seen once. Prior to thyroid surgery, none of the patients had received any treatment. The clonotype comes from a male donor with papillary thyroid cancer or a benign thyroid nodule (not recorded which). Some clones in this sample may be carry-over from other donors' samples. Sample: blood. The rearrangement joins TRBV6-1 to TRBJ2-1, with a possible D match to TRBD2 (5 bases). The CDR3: CASSPGIYYNEQFF. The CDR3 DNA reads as TGTGCCAGCAGCCCGGGAATATACTACAATGAGCAGTTCTTC.